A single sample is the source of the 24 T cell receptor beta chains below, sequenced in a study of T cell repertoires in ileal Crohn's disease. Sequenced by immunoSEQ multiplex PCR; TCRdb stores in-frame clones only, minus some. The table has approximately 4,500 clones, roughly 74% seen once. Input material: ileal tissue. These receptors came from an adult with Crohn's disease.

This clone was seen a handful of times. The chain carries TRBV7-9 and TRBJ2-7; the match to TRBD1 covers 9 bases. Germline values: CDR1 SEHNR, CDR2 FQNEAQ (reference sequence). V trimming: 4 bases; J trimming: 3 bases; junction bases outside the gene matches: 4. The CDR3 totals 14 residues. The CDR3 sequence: CASSSGTGYYEQYF. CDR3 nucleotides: TGTGCCAGCAGCTCCGGGACAGGGTACTACGAGCAGTACTTC. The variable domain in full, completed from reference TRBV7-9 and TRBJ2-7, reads DTGVSQNPRHKITKRGQNVTFRCDPISEHNRLYWYRQTLGQGPEFLTYFQNEAQLEKSRLLSDRFSAERPKGSFSTLEIQRTEQGDSAMYLCASSSGTGYYEQYFGPGTRLTVT.

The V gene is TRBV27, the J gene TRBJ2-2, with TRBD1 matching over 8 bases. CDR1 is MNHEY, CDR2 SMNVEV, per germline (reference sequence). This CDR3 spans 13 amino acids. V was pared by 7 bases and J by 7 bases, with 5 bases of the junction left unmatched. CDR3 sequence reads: CASNAGGSGELFF. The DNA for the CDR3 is TGTGCCAGCAACGCAGGGGGCAGCGGGGAGCTGTTTTTT.

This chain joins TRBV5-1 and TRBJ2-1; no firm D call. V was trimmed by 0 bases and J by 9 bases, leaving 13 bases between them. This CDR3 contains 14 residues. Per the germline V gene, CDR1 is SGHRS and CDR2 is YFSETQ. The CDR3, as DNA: TGCGCCAGCAGCTTGGCCGATGAGAGAGGTGAGCAGTTCTTC. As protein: CASSLADERGEQFF.

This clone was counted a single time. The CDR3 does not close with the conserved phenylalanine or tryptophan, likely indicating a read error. This CDR3 reads CASSLGDTAYEQYL. In nucleotides, the CDR3 is TGTGCCAGCAGCTTGGGGGACACTGCCTACGAGCAGTACCTC. V gene TRBV5-4 combines with J gene TRBJ2-7; a possible D gene is TRBD1 (6 bases). V was cut by 0 bases and J by 2 bases, with 9 bases left in between. Germline assignment: CDR1 SGHNT and CDR2 YYREEE (reference sequence). The CDR3 loop spans 14 amino acids.

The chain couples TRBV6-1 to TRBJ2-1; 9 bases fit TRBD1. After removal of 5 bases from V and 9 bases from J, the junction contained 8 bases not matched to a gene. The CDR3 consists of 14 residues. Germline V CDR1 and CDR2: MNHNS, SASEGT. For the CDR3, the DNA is TGTGCCAGCAGTCGGACAGGGGCCAGCAGTGAGCAGTTCTTC. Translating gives CASSRTGASSEQFF.

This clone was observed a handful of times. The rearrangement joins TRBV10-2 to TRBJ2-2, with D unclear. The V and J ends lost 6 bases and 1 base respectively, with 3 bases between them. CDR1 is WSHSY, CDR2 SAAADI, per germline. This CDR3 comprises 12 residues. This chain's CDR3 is CASRRNTGELFF. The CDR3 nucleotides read TGCGCCAGCAGGCGGAACACCGGGGAGCTGTTTTTT.

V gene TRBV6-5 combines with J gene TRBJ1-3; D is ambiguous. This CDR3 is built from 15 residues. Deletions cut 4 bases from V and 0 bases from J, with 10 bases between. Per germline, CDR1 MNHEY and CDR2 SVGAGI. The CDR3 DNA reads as TGTGCCAGCAGTTCCACTCCCGGCTCTGGAAACACCATATATTTT. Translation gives CASSSTPGSGNTIYF.

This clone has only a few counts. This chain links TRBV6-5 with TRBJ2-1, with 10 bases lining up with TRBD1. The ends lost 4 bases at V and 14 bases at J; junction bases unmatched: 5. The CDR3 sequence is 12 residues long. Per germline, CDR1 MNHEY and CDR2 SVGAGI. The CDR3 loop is CASSSPGQGKFF. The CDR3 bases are TGTGCCAGCAGTTCTCCGGGACAGGGGAAGTTCTTC.

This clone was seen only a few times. The CDR3 spells CAWRPPGQGGYSYEQYF. The CDR3 DNA sequence: TGTGCCTGGAGGCCCCCGGGACAGGGGGGATACTCCTACGAGCAGTACTTC. J is TRBJ2-7 and V is TRBV30, with 11 bases that match TRBD1. J was trimmed by 0 bases and V by 3 bases; bases with no gene match: 10. The CDR3 sequence is 17 residues long. The germline gives CDR1 GTSNPN, CDR2 SVGIG (reference sequence).

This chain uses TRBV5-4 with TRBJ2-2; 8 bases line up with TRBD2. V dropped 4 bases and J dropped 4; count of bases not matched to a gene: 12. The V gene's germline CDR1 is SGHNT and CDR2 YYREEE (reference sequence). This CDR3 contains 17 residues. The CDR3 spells CASSGGSGGGFTGELFF. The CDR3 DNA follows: TGTGCCAGCAGCGGCGGGAGCGGGGGAGGTTTCACCGGGGAGCTGTTTTTT.

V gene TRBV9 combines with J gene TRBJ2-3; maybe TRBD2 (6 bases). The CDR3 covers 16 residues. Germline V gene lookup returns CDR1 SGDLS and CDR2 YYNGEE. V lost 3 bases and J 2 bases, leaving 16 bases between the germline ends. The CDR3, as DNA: TGTGCCAGCAGCGCCTTAGCGGTGATAAACACAGATACGCAGTATTTT. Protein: CASSALAVINTDTQYF.

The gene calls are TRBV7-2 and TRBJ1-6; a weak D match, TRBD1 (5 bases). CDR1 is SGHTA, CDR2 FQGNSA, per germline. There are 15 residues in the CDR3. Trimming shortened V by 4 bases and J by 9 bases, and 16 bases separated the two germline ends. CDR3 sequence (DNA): TGTGCCAGCAGCTCCCGCAGGGTGGTGTCTTCACCCCTCCACTTT. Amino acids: CASSSRRVVSSPLHF.

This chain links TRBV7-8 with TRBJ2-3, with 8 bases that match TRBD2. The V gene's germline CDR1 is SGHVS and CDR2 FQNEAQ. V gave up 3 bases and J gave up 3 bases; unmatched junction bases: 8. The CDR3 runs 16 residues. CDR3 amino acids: CASSLHLAGRTDTQYF. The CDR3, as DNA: TGTGCCAGCAGCTTGCATTTAGCGGGAAGAACAGATACGCAGTATTTT.

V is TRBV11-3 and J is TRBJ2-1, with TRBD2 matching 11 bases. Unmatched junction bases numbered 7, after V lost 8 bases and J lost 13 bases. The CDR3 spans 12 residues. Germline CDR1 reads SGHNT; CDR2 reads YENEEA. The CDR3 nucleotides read TGTGCCAGCGGGACTAGCGGCTTCGAACAGTTCTTC. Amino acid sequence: CASGTSGFEQFF.

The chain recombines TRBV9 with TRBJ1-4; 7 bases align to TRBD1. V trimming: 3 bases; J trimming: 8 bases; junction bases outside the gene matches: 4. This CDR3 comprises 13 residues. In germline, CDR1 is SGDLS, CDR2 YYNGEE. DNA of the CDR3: TGTGCCAGCAGCGGACAGGGTAGGGAAAAACTGTTTTTT. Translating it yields CASSGQGREKLFF.

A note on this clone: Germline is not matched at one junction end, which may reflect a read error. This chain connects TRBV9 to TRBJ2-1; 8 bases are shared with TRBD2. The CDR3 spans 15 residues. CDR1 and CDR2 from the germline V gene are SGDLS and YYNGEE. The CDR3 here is CASNVDGRAGNEQFF. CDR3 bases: TGTGCCAGCAACGTAGACGGGAGGGCCGGAAATGAGCAGTTCTTC. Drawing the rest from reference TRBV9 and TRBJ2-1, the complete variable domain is DSGVTQTPKHLITATGQRVTLRCSPRSGDLSVYWYQQSLDQGLQFLIQYYNGEERAKGNILERFSAQQFPDLHSELNLSSLELGDSALYFCASNVDGRAGNEQFFGPGTRLTVL.

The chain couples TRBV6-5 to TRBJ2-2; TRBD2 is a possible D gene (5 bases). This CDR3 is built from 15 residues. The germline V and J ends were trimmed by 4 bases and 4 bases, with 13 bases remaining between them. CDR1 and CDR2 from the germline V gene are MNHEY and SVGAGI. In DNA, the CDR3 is TGTGCCAGCAGTTTAAGGCAGGCGGGCACCGGGGAGCTGTTTTTT. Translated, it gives CASSLRQAGTGELFF.

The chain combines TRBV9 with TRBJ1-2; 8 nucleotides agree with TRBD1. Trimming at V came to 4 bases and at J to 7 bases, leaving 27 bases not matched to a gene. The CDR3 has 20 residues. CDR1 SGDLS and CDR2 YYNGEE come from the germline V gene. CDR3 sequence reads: CASSYLEGGGQVGRRSGYTF. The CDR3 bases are TGTGCCAGCAGCTATCTCGAAGGGGGGGGACAGGTCGGGCGGAGGAGTGGCTACACCTTC.

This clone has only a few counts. The CDR3 reads CASSSRTSSTGELFF. The CDR3 coding sequence is TGCGCCAGCAGCTCAAGGACTAGTAGCACCGGGGAGCTGTTTTTT. This chain links TRBV5-1 with TRBJ2-2, with 7 bases fitting TRBD2. This CDR3 spans 15 amino acids. CDR1 and CDR2 (germline): SGHRS, YFSETQ. J gave up 4 bases and V 3 bases, and 6 bases lay outside the gene matches.

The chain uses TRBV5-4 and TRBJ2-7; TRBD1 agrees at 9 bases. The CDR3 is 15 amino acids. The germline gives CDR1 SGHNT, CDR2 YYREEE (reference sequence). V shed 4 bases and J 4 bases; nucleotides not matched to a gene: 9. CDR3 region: CASSRPDDRGYEQYF. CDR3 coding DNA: TGTGCCAGCAGCCGCCCGGATGACAGGGGGTACGAGCAGTACTTC.

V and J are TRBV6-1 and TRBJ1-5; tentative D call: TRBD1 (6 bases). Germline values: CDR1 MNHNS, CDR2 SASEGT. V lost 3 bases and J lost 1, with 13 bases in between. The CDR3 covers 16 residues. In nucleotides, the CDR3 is TGTGCCAGCAGTGAGGGGGCGGGCTGGAGCAATCAGCCCCAGCATTTT. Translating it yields CASSEGAGWSNQPQHF.

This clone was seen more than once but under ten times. CDR3 in DNA: TGCAGCGTTGAAGGGGGGGGGACAGGAACGGTCGACGAGCAGTACTTC. It encodes CSVEGGGTGTVDEQYF. The V call is TRBV29-1, the J call TRBJ2-7; perhaps TRBD1 as D (8 bases). The CDR3 sequence is 16 residues long. Germline lookup yields CDR1 SQVTM and CDR2 ANQGSEA. Trimming took off 1 base at V and 5 bases at J, with 21 bases between the two ends.

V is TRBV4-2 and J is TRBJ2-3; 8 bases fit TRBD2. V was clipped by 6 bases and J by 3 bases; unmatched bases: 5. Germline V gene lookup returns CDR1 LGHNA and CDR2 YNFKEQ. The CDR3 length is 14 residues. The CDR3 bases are TGTGCCAGCAGGCCGGGGGGGATTACAGATACGCAGTATTTT. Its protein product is CASRPGGITDTQYF.

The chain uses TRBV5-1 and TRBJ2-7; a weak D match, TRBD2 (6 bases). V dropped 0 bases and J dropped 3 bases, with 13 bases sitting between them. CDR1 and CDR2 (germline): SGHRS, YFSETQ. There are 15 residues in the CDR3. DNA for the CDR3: TGCGCCAGCAGCTTGGGTCTCGGGAGTGTCTACGAGCAGTACTTC. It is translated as CASSLGLGSVYEQYF.